This section outlines one T cell receptor (beta chain) sequence together with its context. What it binds is not known. This record comes from a study of graft-versus-host responses after intestinal transplantation. The germline V gene encodes CDR1 SGHKS and CDR2 YYEKEE (reference sequence). This CDR3 has 20 residues. The ends lost 2 bases at V and 3 bases at J; junction bases unmatched: 17. Only in-frame clones appear in the TCRdb table, and some are missing; sequencing was by immunoSEQ multiplex PCR. The top ten hold more than 3% of the sample, which has over 100,000 clones, approximately 96% seen once.

The sequencing here drew on unstimulated CD8+ T cells sorted from spleen or lymph node cells, taken before intestinal transplant. This sequence originates from a human donor who received an intestinal transplant. This chain uses TRBV5-5 with TRBJ2-7; 13 bases match TRBD2. The CDR3 DNA is TGTGCCAGCAGCTTCGAGGGTTCGGGACTAGCGGGACGGAGGGGCTACGAGCAGTACTTC. Residues: CASSFEGSGLAGRRGYEQYF. The variable domain in full, completed from reference TRBV5-5 and TRBJ2-7, reads DAGVTQSPTHLIKTRGQQVTLRCSPISGHKSVSWYQQVLGQGPQFIFQYYEKEERGRGNFPDRFSARQFPNYSSELNVNALLLGDSALYLCASSFEGSGLAGRRGYEQYFGPGTRLTVT.